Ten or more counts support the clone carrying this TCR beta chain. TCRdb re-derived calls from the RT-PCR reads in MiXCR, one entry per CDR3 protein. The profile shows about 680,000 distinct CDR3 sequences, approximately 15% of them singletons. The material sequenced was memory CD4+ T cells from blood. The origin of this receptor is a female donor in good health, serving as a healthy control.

The CDR3 nucleotides read TGTGCCAGCAGTTTGCAGTGGGCCGGGGAGCTGTTTTTT. The encoded protein is CASSLQWAGELFF. V usage is TRBV12-3 or TRBV12-4 and J usage is TRBJ2-2; no clear D gene. The CDR3 runs to 13 residues. V lost 3 bases and J 6 bases, leaving 8 bases between the germline ends.